The present entry profiles one T cell receptor beta chain with its context. The sample belongs to a study of blood T cell repertoires in COVID-19. Study-wide context: In each case, the material was cDNA or gDNA derived from T cells, B-cell-depleted T cells, or PBMCs.

Recovered status applied to Cohort 3 donors who had two consecutive negative PCRs. It also applied to those with clearance or with symptom resolution. The germline V and J ends were trimmed by 2 bases and 2 bases, with 11 bases remaining between them. CDR1 and CDR2 from the germline V gene are SGHKS and YYEKEE (reference sequence). The CDR3 runs to 15 residues. Per the original methods: Amplification of reference gene primers was used by the study to estimate nucleated cell counts. Sequencing was performed with immunoSEQ multiplex PCR; in TCRdb, only in-frame clones are kept and a portion is missing. The V and J calls and clone size come from that table; D and trimming were worked out from the DNA. The table has some 240,000 clones, 80% to 85% seen once.

The chain combines TRBV5-5 with TRBJ1-3; tentatively, D is TRBD1 (5 bases). The TCR sequence derives from a middle-aged man who had recovered from COVID-19. Specimen: PBMCs or T cells enriched from blood (not recorded which). The DNA for the CDR3 is TGTGCCAGCAGCTTTGGGCAGGGCCCTGGAAACACCATATATTTT. Translation: CASSFGQGPGNTIYF.